This TCR beta chain was sequenced during a study of blood T cell repertoires in COVID-19. Overall study context: Collection of acute and convalescent COVID-19 samples took place in the United States, Italy and Spain.

As processed by the authors: The assay estimated nucleated cells by amplifying reference gene primers. TCRdb's copy holds only in-frame clones and misses some; the assay was immunoSEQ multiplex PCR. That table is the source of V, J and clone size, and D and trimming were worked out from the DNA. The repertoire holds around 270,000 clones, roughly 91% seen once, with roughly 5.1% in the top ten. The TCR sequence derives from a middle-aged man with acute or convalescent COVID-19. Material: peripheral blood.

The CDR3, as DNA: TGTGCCAGCAGTTCGGGGGACTTTTACCAAGAGACCCAGTACTTC. This codes for CASSSGDFYQETQYF. The rearrangement links TRBV27 to TRBJ2-5, with a possible D match to TRBD2 (6 bases). The CDR3 runs 15 residues. Per the germline V gene, CDR1 is MNHEY and CDR2 is SMNVEV (reference sequence). V lost 4 bases to trimming and J lost 0 bases, with 12 bases between them.